This TCR beta chain is drawn from a study of T-cell reconstitution after alpha-beta-depleted transplantation in children. Broader study findings: Several hundred graft clones that had expanded were reportedly the source of alpha-beta T cells about two months after transplant. Some patients showed high day-60 TCRbeta diversity, which derived from surviving recipient T cells and thymic progenitors.

V lost 2 bases and J lost 3; bases outside the gene matches: 6. In germline, CDR1 is MGHRA, CDR2 YSYEKL. The CDR3 covers 17 residues. This clonotype has a handful of counts. Its antigen is still unknown. A library of TCRbeta sequences, prepared with unique molecular identifiers, was generated. TCRdb passed the PCR reads through MiXCR, listing each CDR3 protein once. The top ten hold 5% of the sample, which has some 840,000 distinct CDR3 sequences, roughly 15% seen once. The sequence was obtained from a male patient between 5 and 17 years old who had a stem cell transplant for acute lymphoblastic leukemia, so the T cells may come from the graft donor. The chain couples TRBV4-1 to TRBJ2-4, with 11 positions matching TRBD1. The material was PBMCs, mostly from graft donor cells, obtained 360 days after TCRalphabeta/CD19-depleted stem cell transplant. CDR3 amino acids: CASSQPGQGADKNIQYF. The CDR3 bases are TGCGCCAGCAGCCAACCCGGACAGGGGGCCGACAAAAACATTCAGTACTTC.